This is a list of T cell receptor beta chains from one sample in a study of cytomegalovirus exposure and HLA in healthy donors. The protocol was immunoSEQ multiplex PCR, while the TCRdb copy is restricted to in-frame clones and leaves out a portion. Counted here are about 57,000 clones, around 84% occurring once; the ten biggest clones make up almost 6%. The sequenced material came from PBMCs. The receptors originated from a male donor in good health and CMV-seronegative. CDR3s include the opening cysteine and the closing phenylalanine or tryptophan. A D gene is named only where the DNA matches it firmly. Size values are once, few and many counts, or a class for expanded clones, and some rows have none.

CDR3 protein	CDR3 DNA	V gene	J gene	clone size	D gene
CSVGQRNEKLFF	TGCAGCGTCGGACAGAGGAATGAAAAACTGTTTTTT	TRBV29-1	TRBJ1-4	-	-
CASSAGGPNTEAFF	TGTGCCAGTAGTGCAGGGGGACCGAACACTGAAGCTTTCTTT	TRBV19	TRBJ1-1	-	TRBD1
CASSTRAGGSYNEQFF	TGTGCCAGCAGCACCCGGGCGGGGGGCTCCTACAATGAGCAGTTCTTC	TRBV5-4	TRBJ2-1	-	TRBD2
CASRGHWGMGGNSPLHF	TGTGCCAGTAGGGGACACTGGGGGATGGGTGGTAATTCACCCCTCCACTTT	TRBV19	TRBJ1-6	once	-
CASTITFSNTGELFF	TGTGCCAGCACTATCACGTTTTCGAACACCGGGGAGCTGTTTTTT	TRBV2	TRBJ2-2	-	-
CASSPRQGGEQYF	TGTGCCAGTAGCCCGCGGCAGGGGGGCGAGCAGTACTTC	TRBV19	TRBJ2-7	-	-
CASSIWGDSMNTEAFF	TGTGCCAGTAGTATATGGGGGGACAGCATGAACACTGAAGCTTTCTTT	TRBV19	TRBJ1-1	-	TRBD1
CSVDEGQNQETQYF	TGCAGCGTTGATGAGGGACAGAACCAAGAGACCCAGTACTTC	TRBV29-1	TRBJ2-5	-	TRBD1
CASSRGGENEKLFF	TGTGCCAGCTCACGCGGGGGAGAGAATGAAAAACTGTTTTTT	TRBV18	TRBJ1-4	once	-
CASSFETGGLPWHEQFF	TGCGCCAGCAGCTTTGAGACAGGGGGGCTCCCATGGCATGAGCAGTTCTTC	TRBV5-1	TRBJ2-1	-	TRBD1
CASSLDGGGPNYGYTF	TGCGCCAGCAGCTTGGACGGGGGGGGACCCAACTATGGCTACACCTTC	TRBV5-1	TRBJ1-2	-	-
CATSFNPGLAGGLNEQFF	TGTGCCACCAGCTTTAATCCGGGACTAGCGGGGGGACTCAATGAGCAGTTCTTC	TRBV15	TRBJ2-1	-	TRBD2
CASSLGTDSNQPQHF	TGTGCCAGCAGTTTAGGGACAGATAGCAATCAGCCCCAGCATTTT	TRBV21-1	TRBJ1-5	-	-
CASGIQVLDYEQYF	TGTGCCAGCGGAATACAGGTACTGGACTACGAGCAGTACTTC	TRBV6-1	TRBJ2-7	-	-
CASSTSGYLNSPLHF	TGTGCCAGCAGTACATCAGGGTACCTTAATTCACCCCTCCACTTT	TRBV7-6	TRBJ1-6	-	-
CASSLGEQFF	TGTGCCAGCAGCCTCGGTGAGCAGTTCTTC	TRBV7-9	TRBJ2-1	-	-
CASSPSGGSSYNEQFF	TGTGCCAGCAGCCCTAGCGGGGGGTCCTCCTACAATGAGCAGTTCTTC	TRBV2	TRBJ2-1	-	TRBD2
CASSLLQGAGGANVLTF	TGTGCCAGCAGCTTACTACAGGGGGCGGGCGGGGCCAACGTCCTGACTTTC	TRBV11-2	TRBJ2-6	-	TRBD1
CASSRPTSSGANVLTF	TGTGCCAGCTCACGTCCTACGAGCTCTGGGGCCAACGTCCTGACTTTC	TRBV18	TRBJ2-6	-	-
CASSPRLDLHGDEQFF	TGTGCCAGCAGCCCCCGCCTGGACCTCCACGGGGATGAGCAGTTCTTC	TRBV11-3	TRBJ2-1	-	-
CASLNGGSGETQYF	TGTGCCAGCCTTAATGGGGGGTCGGGGGAGACCCAGTACTTC	TRBV6-6	TRBJ2-5	-	-
CASRIKDRLNSPLHF	TGTGCCAGCAGGATTAAAGACAGGCTGAATTCACCCCTCCACTTT	TRBV7-2	TRBJ1-6	-	-
CASPCPVNYGYTF	TGTGCCAGCCCCTGCCCGGTGAACTATGGCTACACCTTC	TRBV6-4	TRBJ1-2	few	-
CASSLTGGSEKLFF	TGTGCCAGCAGCTTAACAGGGGGCTCTGAAAAACTGTTTTTT	TRBV7-9	TRBJ1-4	few	TRBD1
CASSQEWAGSTDTQYF	TGCGCCAGCAGCCAAGAATGGGCAGGGAGCACAGATACGCAGTATTTT	TRBV4-3	TRBJ2-3	-	-
CASSPLRVSGNTIYF	TGTGCCAGCAGCCCGTTACGGGTCTCTGGAAACACCATATATTTT	TRBV7-8	TRBJ1-3	-	-
CASSPTGTFMGTDTQYF	TGTGCCAGCAGCCCAACCGGGACTTTTATGGGCACAGATACGCAGTATTTT	TRBV7-2	TRBJ2-3	-	-
CASSVSSGGEQETQYF	TGTGCCAGCAGCGTTTCTAGCGGGGGGGAACAAGAGACCCAGTACTTC	TRBV9	TRBJ2-5	-	TRBD2
CASSQDVDSNSGNTIYF	TGCGCCAGCAGCCAAGATGTCGACAGCAACTCTGGAAACACCATATATTTT	TRBV4-3	TRBJ1-3	-	-